The clone carrying this T cell receptor (beta chain) was picked up a small number of times. Its target is unknown. The TCR beta CDR3 regions underwent amplification using RNA transcripts as the source. The HTBI set primed first-round TCR CDR3 RT-PCR. TCRdb re-called the multiplex PCR reads through MiXCR, storing one row per CDR3 protein. The sample records hundreds of thousands of distinct CDR3 sequences, 11% to 15% being singletons. This sample stems from a study of T cells in Graves' hyperthyroidism and ophthalmopathy. Study-level background: Pretreatment peripheral blood was obtained at initial diagnosis. The study's findings and limits: The authors' 13 V-J model separated ophthalmopathy from stable hyperthyroidism.

A patient was excluded if there was uncontrolled infection, other autoimmune disease, pregnancy or lactation. Clinical symptoms, serum thyroxine, TRAb, thyroid ultrasound and orbital computed tomography informed diagnoses. V was clipped by 5 bases and J by 0 bases, with 11 bases between them. The CDR3 consists of 14 residues. Germline assignment: CDR1 SGHDT and CDR2 YYEEEE. This clonotype originated in a woman aged 18-29 years with Graves' hyperthyroidism. The gene calls are TRBV5-6 and TRBJ1-1, with D tentatively TRBD1 (5 bases). Sequencing was performed on blood. The CDR3 loop is CASRVPGMNTEAFF. As DNA, the CDR3 is TGTGCCAGCAGGGTCCCAGGGATGAACACTGAAGCTTTCTTT. Variable domain in full (rest from reference TRBV5-6 and TRBJ1-1): DAGVTQSPTHLIKTRGQQVTLRCSPKSGHDTVSWYQQALGQGPQFIFQYYEEEERQRGNFPDRFSGHQFPNYSSELNVNALLLGDSALYLCASRVPGMNTEAFFGQGTRLTVV.